One and the same sample provided the 10 T cell receptor beta chains below, sequenced in a study of tumor and adjacent non-tumor tissue in lung cancer. The library came from three nested PCR rounds adapted from ARM-PCR protocols. MiXCR was run by TCRdb on the multiplex PCR reads, yielding one entry per CDR3 protein. The sample has 100,000 to 150,000 distinct CDR3 sequences, about 66% seen once. No cell sorting was done before RNA was extracted from the tissue. Source material: lung tumor tissue. The receptors come from a man aged 25 to 40 with non-small cell lung cancer.

This clonotype was seen repeatedly, ten times or more. The J gene is TRBJ2-2, the V gene TRBV10-3, with D maybe TRBD2 (6 bases). V shed 5 bases and J shed 1 base, with 11 bases lying between them. CDR3 length: 15 amino acids. Germline values: CDR1 ENHRY, CDR2 SYGVKD. CDR3 coding DNA: TGTGCCATCAGTCTTAGGCGGGAGAACACCGGGGAGCTGTTTTTT. It codes for CAISLRRENTGELFF.

Notes on this clonotype: A read error is possible here, since a much larger clone lies one base away. This sequence joins TRBV12-5 and TRBJ2-7; no reliable D call. Germline V CDR1 and CDR2: LGHNT, FRNRAP. The V end was cut by 6 bases, the J end by 7 bases, with 10 bases between. The CDR3 is made up of 11 amino acids. The CDR3 coding sequence is TGTGCTAGTGGCCTTCCCGGGGAGCAGTACTTC. It yields the protein CASGLPGEQYF.

The V gene is TRBV5-4, the J gene TRBJ2-2, with D perhaps TRBD1 or TRBD2 (5 bases each). Germline assignment: CDR1 SGHNT and CDR2 YYREEE (reference sequence). The ends were cut back, 0 bases at V and 1 base at J, with 7 bases in the middle. The CDR3 runs 15 residues. The CDR3: CASSLGGRNTGELFF. The CDR3 nucleotides read TGTGCCAGCAGCTTGGGGGGGAGGAACACCGGGGAGCTGTTTTTT.

Worth noting for this clonotype: A junction boundary mismatches the germline segment, possibly from a read error. The chain uses TRBV4-1 and TRBJ1-1; no reliable D call. This CDR3 comprises 12 residues. Looked up from germline, CDR1 is MGHRA and CDR2 is YSYEKL. CDR3 loop: CPSSQGFRRAFF. In DNA, the CDR3 is TGCCCCAGCAGCCAAGGCTTCCGGAGGGCTTTCTTT.

About this clonotype: The junction and the germline gene differ at one end; a read error may be behind it. The V and J genes are TRBV4-1 and TRBJ2-7, with D perhaps matching TRBD2 (6 bases). Per the germline V gene, CDR1 is MGHRA and CDR2 is YSYEKL. The CDR3 covers 16 residues. Here the CDR3 DNA reads TGCGCCACCAGCCAAAATGAGACGGGAGATACGTACGAGCAGTACTTC. Amino acid sequence: CATSQNETGDTYEQYF.

Only a few counts were recorded for this clonotype. This chain links TRBV5-4 with TRBJ2-2; 7 bases are shared with TRBD2. V shed 4 bases and J 7 bases; nucleotides not matched to a gene: 13. The germline V gene has CDR1 SGHNT and CDR2 YYREEE (reference sequence). This CDR3 has 16 amino acids. The chain's CDR3 is CASSPDGGGLVGELFF. CDR3 bases: TGTGCCAGCAGCCCGGACGGGGGAGGGCTCGTCGGGGAGCTGTTTTTT.

As to this clonotype: A read error may explain this, as a much larger clone is one base away. J is TRBJ1-6 and V is TRBV6-5, with D unclear. The CDR3 covers 12 residues. Between the trimmed V and J ends, which lost 11 bases and 7 bases, there was a span of 12 bases. Germline V gene sequence: CDR1 MNHEY, CDR2 SVGAGI. CDR3 amino acids: CACNGGNSPLHF. The CDR3 coding sequence is TGTGCCTGCAATGGAGGCAATTCACCCCTCCACTTT.

The chain employs TRBV12-3 or TRBV12-4 and TRBJ1-1, with D possibly TRBD1 on 6 matching bases. The CDR3 contains 13 residues. Trimming stripped 3 bases from V and 8 bases from J, with 13 bases between. The CDR3 DNA sequence: TGTGCCAGCAGTTTCGGGGGGCGAGGGGAAGCTTTCTTT. This translates into CASSFGGRGEAFF.

Remarks on this clonotype: A much larger clone lies one base from this, so it may be a read error. This chain joins TRBV28 and TRBJ2-7, with D perhaps matching TRBD1 or TRBD2 (6 bases each). Trimming pared 5 bases from V and 8 bases from J, leaving 22 bases between. This CDR3 contains 15 residues. Per the germline V gene, CDR1 is MDHEN and CDR2 is SYDVKM. DNA for the CDR3: TGTGCCAGCAGTCCCGTGGGACTCTCCGGGGACAAGCAGTACTTC. Amino acids: CASSPVGLSGDKQYF. The variable domain in full, completed from reference TRBV28 and TRBJ2-7, reads DVKVTQSSRYLVKRTGEKVFLECVQDMDHENMFWYRQDPGLGLRLIYFSYDVKMKEKGDIPEGYSVSREKKERFSLILESASTNQTSMYLCASSPVGLSGDKQYFGPGTRLTVT.

This clonotype was observed many times. The CDR3 spells CSVGGTDLGSSYEQYF. CDR3 nucleotide sequence: TGCAGCGTTGGAGGGACAGACTTAGGGAGCTCCTACGAGCAGTACTTC. V usage is TRBV29-1 and J usage is TRBJ2-7; 7 bases line up with TRBD1. CDR1 is SQVTM, CDR2 ANQGSEA, per germline. Trimming took 4 bases from V and 0 from J; bases not matched to a gene: 12. This CDR3 has 16 residues.